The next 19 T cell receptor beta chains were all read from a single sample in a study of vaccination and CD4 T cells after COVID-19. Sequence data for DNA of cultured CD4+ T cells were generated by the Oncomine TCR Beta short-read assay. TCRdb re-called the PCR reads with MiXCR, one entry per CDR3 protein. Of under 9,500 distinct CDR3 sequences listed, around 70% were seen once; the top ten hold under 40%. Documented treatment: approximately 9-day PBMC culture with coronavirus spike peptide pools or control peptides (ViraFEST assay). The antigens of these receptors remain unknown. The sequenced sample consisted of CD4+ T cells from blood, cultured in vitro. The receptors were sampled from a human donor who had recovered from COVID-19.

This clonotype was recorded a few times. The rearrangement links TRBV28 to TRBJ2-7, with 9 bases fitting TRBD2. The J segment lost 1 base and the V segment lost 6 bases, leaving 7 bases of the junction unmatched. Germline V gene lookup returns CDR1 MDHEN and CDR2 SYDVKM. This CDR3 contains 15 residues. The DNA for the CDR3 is TGTGCCAGCAGCCCTGGACTAGCGTTATCCTACGAGCAGTACTTC. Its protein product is CASSPGLALSYEQYF.

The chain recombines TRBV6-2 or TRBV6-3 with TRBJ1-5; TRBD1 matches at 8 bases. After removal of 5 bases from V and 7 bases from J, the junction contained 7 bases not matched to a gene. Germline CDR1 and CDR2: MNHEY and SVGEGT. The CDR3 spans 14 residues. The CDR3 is CASSRTGGRQPQHF. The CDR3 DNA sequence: TGTGCCAGCAGTCGCACAGGGGGAAGACAGCCCCAGCATTTT.

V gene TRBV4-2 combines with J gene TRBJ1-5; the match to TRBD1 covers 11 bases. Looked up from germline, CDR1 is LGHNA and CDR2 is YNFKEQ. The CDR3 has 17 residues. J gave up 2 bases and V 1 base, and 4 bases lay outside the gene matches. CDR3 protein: CASSQVAGQGGNQPQHF. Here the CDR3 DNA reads TGTGCCAGCAGCCAAGTCGCGGGACAGGGGGGCAATCAGCCCCAGCATTTT.

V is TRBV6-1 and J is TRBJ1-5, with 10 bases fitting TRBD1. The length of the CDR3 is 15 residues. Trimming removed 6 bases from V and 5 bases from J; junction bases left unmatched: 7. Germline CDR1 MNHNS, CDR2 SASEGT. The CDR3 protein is CASSETGGTDQPQHF. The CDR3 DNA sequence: TGTGCCAGCAGCGAGACAGGGGGCACGGATCAGCCCCAGCATTTT.

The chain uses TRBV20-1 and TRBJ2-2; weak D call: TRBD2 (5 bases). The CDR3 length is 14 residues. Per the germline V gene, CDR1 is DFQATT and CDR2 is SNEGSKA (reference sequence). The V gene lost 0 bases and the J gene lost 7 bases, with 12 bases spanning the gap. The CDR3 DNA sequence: TGCAGTGCTAGAGATTCGGAGGTTCACGGGGAGCTGTTTTTT. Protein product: CSARDSEVHGELFF.

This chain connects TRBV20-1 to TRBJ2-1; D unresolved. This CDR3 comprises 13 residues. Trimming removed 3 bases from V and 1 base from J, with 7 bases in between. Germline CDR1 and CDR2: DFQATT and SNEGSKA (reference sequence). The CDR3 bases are TGCAGTGCTAGCTCAGCATCCTACAATGAGCAGTTCTTC. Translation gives CSASSASYNEQFF.

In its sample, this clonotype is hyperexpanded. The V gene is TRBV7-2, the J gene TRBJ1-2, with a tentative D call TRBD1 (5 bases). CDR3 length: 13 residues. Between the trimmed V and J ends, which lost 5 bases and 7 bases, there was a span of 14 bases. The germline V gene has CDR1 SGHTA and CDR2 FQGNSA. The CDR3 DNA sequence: TGTGCCAGCAGCCTAGGATGGGGGGGTGGCTACACCTTC. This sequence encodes CASSLGWGGGYTF.

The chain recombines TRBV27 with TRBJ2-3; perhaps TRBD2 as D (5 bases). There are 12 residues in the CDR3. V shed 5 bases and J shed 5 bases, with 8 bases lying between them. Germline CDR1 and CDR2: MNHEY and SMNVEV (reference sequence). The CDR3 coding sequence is TGTGCCAGCAGTCCCGGGGAAGATACGCAGTATTTT. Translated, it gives CASSPGEDTQYF.

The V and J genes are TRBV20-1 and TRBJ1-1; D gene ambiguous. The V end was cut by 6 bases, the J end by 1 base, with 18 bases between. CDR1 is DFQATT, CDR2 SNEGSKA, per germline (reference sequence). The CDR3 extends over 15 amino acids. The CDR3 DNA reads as TGCAGTGCCCGAGTCGAGACGAGGTGGAACACTGAAGCTTTCTTT. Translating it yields CSARVETRWNTEAFF.

This CDR3 is CASSLQGDYGYTF. The CDR3 coding sequence is TGTGCCAGCAGTTTACAGGGTGACTATGGCTACACCTTC. The V and J genes are TRBV12-3 or TRBV12-4 and TRBJ1-2; TRBD1 is a possible D gene (5 bases). Trimming cost V 2 bases and J 3 bases, with 7 bases left between them. The length of the CDR3 is 13 residues.

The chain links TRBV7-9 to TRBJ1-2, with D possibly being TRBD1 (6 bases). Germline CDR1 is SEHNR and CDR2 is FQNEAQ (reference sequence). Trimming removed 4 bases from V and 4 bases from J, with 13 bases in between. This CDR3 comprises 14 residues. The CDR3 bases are TGTGCCAGCAGCTCAGGGGAAGGGACCTATGGCTACACCTTC. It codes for CASSSGEGTYGYTF.

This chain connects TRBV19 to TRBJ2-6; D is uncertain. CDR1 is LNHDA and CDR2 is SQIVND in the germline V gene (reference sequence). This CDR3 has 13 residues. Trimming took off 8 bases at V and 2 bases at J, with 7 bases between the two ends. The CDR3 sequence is CASLATGANVLTF. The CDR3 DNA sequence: TGTGCCAGTCTCGCCACTGGGGCCAACGTCCTGACTTTC.

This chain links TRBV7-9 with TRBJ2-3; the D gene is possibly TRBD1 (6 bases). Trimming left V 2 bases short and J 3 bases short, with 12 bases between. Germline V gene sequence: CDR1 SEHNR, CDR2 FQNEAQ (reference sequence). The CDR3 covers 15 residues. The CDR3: CASSLLGTSTDTQYF. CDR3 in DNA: TGTGCCAGCAGCTTATTGGGGACATCTACAGATACGCAGTATTTT.

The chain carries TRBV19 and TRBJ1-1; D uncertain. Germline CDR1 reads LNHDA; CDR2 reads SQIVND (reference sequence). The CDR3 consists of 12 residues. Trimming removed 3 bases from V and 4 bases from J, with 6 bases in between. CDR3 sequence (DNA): TGTGCCAGTAGTATTCGAGGCACTGAAGCTTTCTTT. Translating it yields CASSIRGTEAFF.

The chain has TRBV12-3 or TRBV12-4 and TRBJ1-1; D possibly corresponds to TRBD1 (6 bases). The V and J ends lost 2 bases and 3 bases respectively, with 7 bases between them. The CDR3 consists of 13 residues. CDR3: CASSLSGDTEAFF. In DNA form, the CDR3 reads TGTGCCAGCAGTTTATCAGGGGACACTGAAGCTTTCTTT.

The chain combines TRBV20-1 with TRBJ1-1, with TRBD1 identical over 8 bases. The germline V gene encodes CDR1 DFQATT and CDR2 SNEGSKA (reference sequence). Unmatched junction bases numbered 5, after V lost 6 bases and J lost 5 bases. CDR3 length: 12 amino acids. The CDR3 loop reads CSAHHRGTEAFF. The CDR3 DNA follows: TGCAGTGCCCACCACAGGGGGACTGAAGCTTTCTTT.

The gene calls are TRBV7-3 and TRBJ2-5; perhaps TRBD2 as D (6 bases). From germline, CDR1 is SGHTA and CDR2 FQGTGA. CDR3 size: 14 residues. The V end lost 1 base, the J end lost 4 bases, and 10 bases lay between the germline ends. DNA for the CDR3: TGTGCCAGCAGCTTAAGCGGGACGGCAGAGACCCAGTACTTC. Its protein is CASSLSGTAETQYF.

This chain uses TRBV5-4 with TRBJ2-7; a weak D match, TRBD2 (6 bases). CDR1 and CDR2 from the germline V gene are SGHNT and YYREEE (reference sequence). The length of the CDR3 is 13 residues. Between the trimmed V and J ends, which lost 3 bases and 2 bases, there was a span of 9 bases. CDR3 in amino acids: CASSSPGAYEQYF. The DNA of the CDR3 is TGTGCCAGCAGCTCCCCGGGGGCCTACGAGCAGTACTTC.

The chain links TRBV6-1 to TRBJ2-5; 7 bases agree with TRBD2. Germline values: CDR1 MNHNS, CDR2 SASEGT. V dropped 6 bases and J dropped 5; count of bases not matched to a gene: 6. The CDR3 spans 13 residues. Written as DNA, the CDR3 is TGTGCCAGCAGACGACCCGGGGGGGAGACCCAGTACTTC. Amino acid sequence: CASRRPGGETQYF.